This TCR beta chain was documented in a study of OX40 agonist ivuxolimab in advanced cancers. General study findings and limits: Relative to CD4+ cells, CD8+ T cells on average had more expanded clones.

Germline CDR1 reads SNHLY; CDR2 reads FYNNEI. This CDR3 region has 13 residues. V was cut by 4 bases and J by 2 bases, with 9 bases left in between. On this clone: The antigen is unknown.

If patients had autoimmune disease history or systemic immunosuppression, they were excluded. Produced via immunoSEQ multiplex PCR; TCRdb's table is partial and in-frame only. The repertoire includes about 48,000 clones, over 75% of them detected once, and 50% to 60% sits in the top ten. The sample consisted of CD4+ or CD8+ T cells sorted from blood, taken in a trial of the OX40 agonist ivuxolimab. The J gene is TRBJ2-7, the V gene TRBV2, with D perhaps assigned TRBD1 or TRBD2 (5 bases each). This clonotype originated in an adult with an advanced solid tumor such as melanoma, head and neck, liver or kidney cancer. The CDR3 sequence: CASSVGAPYEQYF. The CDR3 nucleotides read TGTGCCAGCAGTGTCGGGGCCCCCTACGAGCAGTACTTC. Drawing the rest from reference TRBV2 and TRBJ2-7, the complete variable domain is EPEVTQTPSHQVTQMGQEVILRCVPISNHLYFYWYRQILGQKVEFLVSFYNNEISEKSEIFDDQFSVERPDGSNFTLKIRSTKLEDSAMYFCASSVGAPYEQYFGPGTRLTVT.